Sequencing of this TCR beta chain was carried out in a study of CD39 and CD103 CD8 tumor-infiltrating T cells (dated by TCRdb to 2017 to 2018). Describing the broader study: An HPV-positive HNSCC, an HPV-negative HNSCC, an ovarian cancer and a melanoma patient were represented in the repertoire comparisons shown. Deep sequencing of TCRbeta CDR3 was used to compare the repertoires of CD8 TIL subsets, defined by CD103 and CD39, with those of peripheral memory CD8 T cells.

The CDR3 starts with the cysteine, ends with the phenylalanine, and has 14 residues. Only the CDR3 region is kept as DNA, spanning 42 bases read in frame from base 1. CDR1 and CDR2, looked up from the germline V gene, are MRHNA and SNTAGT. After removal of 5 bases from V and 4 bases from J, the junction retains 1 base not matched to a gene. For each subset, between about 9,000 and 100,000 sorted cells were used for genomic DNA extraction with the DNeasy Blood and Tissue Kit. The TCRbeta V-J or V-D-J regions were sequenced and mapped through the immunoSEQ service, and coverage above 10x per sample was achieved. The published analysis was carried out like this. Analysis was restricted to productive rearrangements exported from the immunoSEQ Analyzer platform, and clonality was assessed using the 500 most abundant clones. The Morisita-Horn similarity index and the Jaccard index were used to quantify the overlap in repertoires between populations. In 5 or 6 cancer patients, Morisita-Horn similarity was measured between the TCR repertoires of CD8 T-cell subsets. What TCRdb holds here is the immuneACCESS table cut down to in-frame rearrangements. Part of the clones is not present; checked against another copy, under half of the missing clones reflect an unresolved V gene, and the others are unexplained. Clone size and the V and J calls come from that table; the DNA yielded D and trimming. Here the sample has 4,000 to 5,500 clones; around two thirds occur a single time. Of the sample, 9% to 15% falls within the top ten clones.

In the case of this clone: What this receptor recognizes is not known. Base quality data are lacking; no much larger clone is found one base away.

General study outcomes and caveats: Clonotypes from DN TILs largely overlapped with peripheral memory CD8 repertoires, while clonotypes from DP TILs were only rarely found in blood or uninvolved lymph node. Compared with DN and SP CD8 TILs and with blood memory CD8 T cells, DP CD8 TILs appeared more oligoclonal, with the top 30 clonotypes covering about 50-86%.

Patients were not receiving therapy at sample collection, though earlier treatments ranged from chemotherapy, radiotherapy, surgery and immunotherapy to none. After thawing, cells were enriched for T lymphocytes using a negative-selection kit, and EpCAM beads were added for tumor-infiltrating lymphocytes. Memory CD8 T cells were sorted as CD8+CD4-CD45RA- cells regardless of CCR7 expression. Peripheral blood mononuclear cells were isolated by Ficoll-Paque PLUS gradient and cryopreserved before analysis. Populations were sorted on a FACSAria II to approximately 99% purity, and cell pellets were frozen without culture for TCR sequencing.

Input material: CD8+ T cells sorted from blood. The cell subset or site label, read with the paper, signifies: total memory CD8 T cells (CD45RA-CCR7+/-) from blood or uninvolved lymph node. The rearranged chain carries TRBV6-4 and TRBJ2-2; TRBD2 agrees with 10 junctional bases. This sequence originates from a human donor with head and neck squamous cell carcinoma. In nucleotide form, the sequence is TGTGCCAGCAGTAGCGGGGGGGCCACCGGGGAGCTGTTTTTT. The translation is CASSSGGATGELFF.